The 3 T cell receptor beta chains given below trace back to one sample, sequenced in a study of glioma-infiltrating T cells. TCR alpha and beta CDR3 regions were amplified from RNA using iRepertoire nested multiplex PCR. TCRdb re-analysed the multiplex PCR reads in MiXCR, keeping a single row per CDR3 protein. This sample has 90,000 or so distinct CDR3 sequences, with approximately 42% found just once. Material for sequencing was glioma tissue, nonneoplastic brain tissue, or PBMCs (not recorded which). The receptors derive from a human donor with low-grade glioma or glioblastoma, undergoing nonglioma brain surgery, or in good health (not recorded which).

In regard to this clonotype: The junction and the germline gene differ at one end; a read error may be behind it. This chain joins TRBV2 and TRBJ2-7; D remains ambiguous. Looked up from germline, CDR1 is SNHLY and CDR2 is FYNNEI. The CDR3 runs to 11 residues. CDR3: CASSDVREQNF. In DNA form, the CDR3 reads TGTGCCAGCAGTGACGTCAGAGAGCAGAACTTC.

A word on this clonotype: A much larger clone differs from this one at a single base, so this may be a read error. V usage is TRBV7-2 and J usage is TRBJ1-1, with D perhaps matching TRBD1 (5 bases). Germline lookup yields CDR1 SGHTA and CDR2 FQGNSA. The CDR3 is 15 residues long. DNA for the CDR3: TGTGCCAGCAGCCAAAGGGGCGTTGAGGGAACTGAAGCTTCCTTT. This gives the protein CASSQRGVEGTEASF.

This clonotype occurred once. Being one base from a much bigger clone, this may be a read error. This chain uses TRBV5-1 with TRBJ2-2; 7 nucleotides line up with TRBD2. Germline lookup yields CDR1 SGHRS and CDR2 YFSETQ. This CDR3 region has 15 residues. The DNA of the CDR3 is TGCGCCAGCAGCAATCTAGCGGAAAACACCGAGGAGCTGTTTTTT. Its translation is CASSNLAENTEELFF. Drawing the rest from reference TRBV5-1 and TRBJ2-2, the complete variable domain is KAGVTQTPRYLIKTRGQQVTLSCSPISGHRSVSWYQQTPGQGLQFLFEYFSETQRNKGNFPGRFSGRQFSNSRSEMNVSTLELGDSALYLCASSNLAENTEELFFGEGSRLTVL.